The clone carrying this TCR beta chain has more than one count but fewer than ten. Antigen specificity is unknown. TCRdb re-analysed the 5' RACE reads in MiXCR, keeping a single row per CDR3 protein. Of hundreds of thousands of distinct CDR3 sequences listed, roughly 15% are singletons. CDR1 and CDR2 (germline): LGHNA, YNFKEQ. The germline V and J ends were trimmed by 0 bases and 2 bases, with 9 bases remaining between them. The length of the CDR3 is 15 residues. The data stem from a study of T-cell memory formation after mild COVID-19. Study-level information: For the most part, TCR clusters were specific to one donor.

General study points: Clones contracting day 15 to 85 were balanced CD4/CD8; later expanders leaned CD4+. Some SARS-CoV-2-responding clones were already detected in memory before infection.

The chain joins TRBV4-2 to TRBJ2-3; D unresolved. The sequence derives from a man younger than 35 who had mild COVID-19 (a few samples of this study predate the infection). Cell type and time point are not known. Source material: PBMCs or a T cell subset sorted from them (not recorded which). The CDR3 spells CASSQDPQFTDTQYF. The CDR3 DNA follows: TGTGCCAGCAGCCAAGACCCACAGTTCACAGATACGCAGTATTTT.